Given below is one TCR beta chain in context. This specimen belongs to a study of blood T cell repertoires in COVID-19. About the study: There were acute and convalescent COVID-19 samples, and they came from the United States, Italy and Spain.

Residents of about two dozen US areas, aged about 18 to 95 years, made up the participants. Profiled with immunoSEQ multiplex PCR; TCRdb holds only in-frame clones, not every one. The sample lists over 250,000 clones, approximately 91% occurring once. The germline CDR1 and CDR2 sequences are MNHEY and SVGAGI. The CDR3 consists of 14 residues. V was cut by 0 bases and J by 0 bases, with 6 bases left in between. The genes are TRBV6-5 and TRBJ2-7, with D hard to call. This TCR was sampled from a woman in her 30s who had recovered from COVID-19. What was sequenced was PBMCs or T cells enriched from blood (not recorded which). The CDR3 bases are TGTGCCAGCAGTTACTCTCCCAGCTCCTACGAGCAGTACTTC. Amino acids: CASSYSPSSYEQYF.